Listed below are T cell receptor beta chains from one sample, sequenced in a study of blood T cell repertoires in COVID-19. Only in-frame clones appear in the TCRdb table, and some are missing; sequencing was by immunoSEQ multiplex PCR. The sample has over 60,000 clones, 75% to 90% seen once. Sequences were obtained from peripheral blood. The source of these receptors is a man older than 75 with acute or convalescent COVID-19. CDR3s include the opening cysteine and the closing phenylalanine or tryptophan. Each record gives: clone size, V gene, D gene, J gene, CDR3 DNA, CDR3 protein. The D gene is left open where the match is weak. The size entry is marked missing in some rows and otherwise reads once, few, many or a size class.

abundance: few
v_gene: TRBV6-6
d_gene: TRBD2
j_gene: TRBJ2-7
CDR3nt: TGTGCCAGCAGTCAACGGACTAGCGGGAGGGGTTCCTACGAGCAGTACTTC
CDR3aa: CASSQRTSGRGSYEQYF

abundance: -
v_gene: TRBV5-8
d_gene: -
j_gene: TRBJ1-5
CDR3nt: TGTGCCAGCAGCCTACTCGGCAGGAGCAATCAGCCCCAGCATTTT
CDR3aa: CASSLLGRSNQPQHF

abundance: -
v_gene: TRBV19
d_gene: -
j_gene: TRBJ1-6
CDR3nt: TGTGCCACCCGAGAGCTAACCTATAATTCACCCCTCCACTTT
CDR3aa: CATRELTYNSPLHF

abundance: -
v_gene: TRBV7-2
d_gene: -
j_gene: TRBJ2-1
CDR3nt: TGTGCCAGCAGCTTAGTGCCACAGACGGTCAATGAGCAGTTCTTC
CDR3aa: CASSLVPQTVNEQFF

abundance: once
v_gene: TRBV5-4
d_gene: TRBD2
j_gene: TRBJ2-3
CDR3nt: TGTGCCAGCAGCTTGAAACTAGCGGAAGCCGCAGATACGCAGTATTTT
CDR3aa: CASSLKLAEAADTQYF

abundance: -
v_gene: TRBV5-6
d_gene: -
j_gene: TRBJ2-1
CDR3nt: TGTGCCAGCAGCTTGTCAGGGGGGTTCTACAATGAGCAGTTCTTC
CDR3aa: CASSLSGGFYNEQFF

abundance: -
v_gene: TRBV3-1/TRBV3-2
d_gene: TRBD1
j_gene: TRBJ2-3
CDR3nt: TGTGCCAGCAGCCAACAGGACAGGGGGACAGATACGCAGTATTTT
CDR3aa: CASSQQDRGTDTQYF

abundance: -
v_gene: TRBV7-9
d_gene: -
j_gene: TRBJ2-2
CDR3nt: TGTGCCAGCAGCTTCGGGACCCGGGGGACCGGGGAGCTGTTTTTT
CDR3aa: CASSFGTRGTGELFF

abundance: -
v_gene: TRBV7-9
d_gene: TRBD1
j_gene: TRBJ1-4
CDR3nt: TGTGCCAGCAGCTTGACAGGGCCTAATGAAAAACTGTTTTTT
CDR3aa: CASSLTGPNEKLFF

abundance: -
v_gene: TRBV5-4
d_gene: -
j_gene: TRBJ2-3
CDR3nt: TGTGCCAGCAGCTTTCGTTTACAGGGTGGTTCAGATACGCAGTATTTT
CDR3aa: CASSFRLQGGSDTQYF

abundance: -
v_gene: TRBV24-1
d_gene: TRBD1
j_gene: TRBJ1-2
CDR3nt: TGTGCCACCAGCGGCTCAGGGGGAACTAACTATGGCTACACCTTC
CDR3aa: CATSGSGGTNYGYTF

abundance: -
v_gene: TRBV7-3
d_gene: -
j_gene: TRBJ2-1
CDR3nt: TGTGCCAGCAGCTCCGGACAGATAACTGATGAGCAGTTCTTC
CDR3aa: CASSSGQITDEQFF

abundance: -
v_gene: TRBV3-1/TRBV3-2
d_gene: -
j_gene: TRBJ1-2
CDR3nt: TGTGCCAGCAGCCATCCCCGGGGAGGGAACTATGGCTACACCTTC
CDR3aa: CASSHPRGGNYGYTF

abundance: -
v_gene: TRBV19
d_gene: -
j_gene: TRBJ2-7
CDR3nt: TGTGCCAGTAGTATAGATGGGCTCTACGAGCAGTACTTC
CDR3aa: CASSIDGLYEQYF

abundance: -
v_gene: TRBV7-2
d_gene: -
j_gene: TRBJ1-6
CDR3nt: TGTGCCAGCACCCCCCGAGCTCCTCGGGGGAATTCACCCCTCCACTTT
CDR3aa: CASTPRAPRGNSPLHF

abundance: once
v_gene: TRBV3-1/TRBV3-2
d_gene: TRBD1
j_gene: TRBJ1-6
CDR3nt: TGTGCCAGCAGCCAGCCGGGACAGAACAATTCACCCCTCCACTTT
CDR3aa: CASSQPGQNNSPLHF

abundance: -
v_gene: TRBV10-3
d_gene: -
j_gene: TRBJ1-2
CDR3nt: TGTGCCATCAGTGAAGGCGGGGCCGACTATGGCTACACCTTC
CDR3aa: CAISEGGADYGYTF

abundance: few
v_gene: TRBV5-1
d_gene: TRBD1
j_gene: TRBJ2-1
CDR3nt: TGCGCCAGCAGCTTGGACGGGACAGTTAACAATGAGCAGTTCTTC
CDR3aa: CASSLDGTVNNEQFF

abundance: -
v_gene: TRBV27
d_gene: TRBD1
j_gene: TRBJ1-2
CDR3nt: TGTGCCAGCAGTCCCACAGGGGGCTATGGCTACACCTTC
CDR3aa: CASSPTGGYGYTF

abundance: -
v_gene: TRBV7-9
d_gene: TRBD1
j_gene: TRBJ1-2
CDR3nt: TGTGCCAGCAGCATCGTCGGGACAGGGGATAACTATGGCTACACCTTC
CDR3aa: CASSIVGTGDNYGYTF

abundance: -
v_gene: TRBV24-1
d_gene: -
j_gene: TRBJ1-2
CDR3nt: TGTGCCACCAGTGACCCCCCCAGGGGAGACTATGGCTACACCTTC
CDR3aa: CATSDPPRGDYGYTF

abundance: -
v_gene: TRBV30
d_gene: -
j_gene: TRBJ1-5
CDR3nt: TGTGCCTGGAGTGTCAGGGATCGCAATCAGCCCCAGCATTTT
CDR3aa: CAWSVRDRNQPQHF

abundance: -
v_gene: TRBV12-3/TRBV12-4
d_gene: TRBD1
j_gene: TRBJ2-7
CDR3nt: TGTGCCAGCAGTCCTCAGGGGGCCTACGAGCAGTACTTC
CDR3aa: CASSPQGAYEQYF

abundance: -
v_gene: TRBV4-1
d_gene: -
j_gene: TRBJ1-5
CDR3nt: TGCGCCAGCAGCCAAGACGTCGCGAGCCGATATCAGCCCCAGCATTTT
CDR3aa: CASSQDVASRYQPQHF

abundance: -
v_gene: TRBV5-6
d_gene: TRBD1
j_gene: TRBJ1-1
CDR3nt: TGTGCCAGCAGCCAGGGGACAGGGATGAACACTGAAGCTTTCTTT
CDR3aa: CASSQGTGMNTEAFF

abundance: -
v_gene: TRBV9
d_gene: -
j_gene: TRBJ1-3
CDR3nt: TGTGCCAGCAGCACAGGAAACACCATATATTTT
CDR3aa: CASSTGNTIYF

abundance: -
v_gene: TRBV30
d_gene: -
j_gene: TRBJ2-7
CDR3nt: TGTGCCTGGAGACGGTACTCCTACGAGCAGTACTTC
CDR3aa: CAWRRYSYEQYF

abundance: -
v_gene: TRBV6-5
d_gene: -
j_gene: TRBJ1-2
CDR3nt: TGTGCCAGCAGAGTTACAGCCAACTATGGCTACACCTTC
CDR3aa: CASRVTANYGYTF

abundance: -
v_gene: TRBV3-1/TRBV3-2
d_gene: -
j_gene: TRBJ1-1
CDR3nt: TGTGCCAGCAGCCGGGGGGGGGAAGCTTTCTTT
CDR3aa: CASSRGGEAFF

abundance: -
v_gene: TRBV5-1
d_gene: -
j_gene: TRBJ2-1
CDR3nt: TGCGCCAGCAGCTTGGTAGAAAACTCCTACAATGAGCAGTTCTTC
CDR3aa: CASSLVENSYNEQFF

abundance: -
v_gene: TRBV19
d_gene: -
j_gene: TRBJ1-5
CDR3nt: TGTGCCAGTATGCACAGCCGCCAAAGCAATCAGCCCCAGCATTTT
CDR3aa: CASMHSRQSNQPQHF

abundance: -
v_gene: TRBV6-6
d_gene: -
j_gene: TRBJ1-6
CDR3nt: TGTGCCAGCAGTTCCCTGGGGGGACCAGGACCCCTCCACTTT
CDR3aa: CASSSLGGPGPLHF

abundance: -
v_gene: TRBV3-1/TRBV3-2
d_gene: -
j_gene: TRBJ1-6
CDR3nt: TGTGCTACCGCCAGGGGTCTTGGTAATTCACCCCTCCACTTT
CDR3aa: CATARGLGNSPLHF

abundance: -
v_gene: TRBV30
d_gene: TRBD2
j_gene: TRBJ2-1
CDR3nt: TGTGCCTGGACAAGACTAGCGGGAGGGAACAATGAGCAGTTCTTC
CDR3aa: CAWTRLAGGNNEQFF

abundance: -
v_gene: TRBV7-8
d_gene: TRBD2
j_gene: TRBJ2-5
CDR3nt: TGTGCCAGCAGTAAGGGGCCTAGCGGGGGACGAGAGACCCAGTACTTC
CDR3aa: CASSKGPSGGRETQYF

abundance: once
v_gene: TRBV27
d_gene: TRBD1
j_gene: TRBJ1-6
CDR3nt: TGTGCCAGCAGTTTTAGCGACAGGGCCTCACCCCTCCACTTT
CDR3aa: CASSFSDRASPLHF

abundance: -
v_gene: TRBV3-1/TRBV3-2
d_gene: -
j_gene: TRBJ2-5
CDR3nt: TGTGCCAGCAGCCAAGCGGGAGAGACCCAGTACTTC
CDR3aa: CASSQAGETQYF

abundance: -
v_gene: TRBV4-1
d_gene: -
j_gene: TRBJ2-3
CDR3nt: TGCGCCAGCAGCCAAGATTGGGGGGGGCAGTTCGCAGATACGCAGTATTTT
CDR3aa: CASSQDWGGQFADTQYF

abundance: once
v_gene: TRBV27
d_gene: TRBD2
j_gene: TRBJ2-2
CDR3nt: TGTGCCAGCATGGAAGCGGGAGGTAACAGGGAGCTGTTTTTT
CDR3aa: CASMEAGGNRELFF

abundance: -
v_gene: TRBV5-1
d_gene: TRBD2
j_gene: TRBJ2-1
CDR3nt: TGCGCCAGCAGCTTGGATCGGCTAGCGGACAATGAGCAGTTCTTC
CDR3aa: CASSLDRLADNEQFF

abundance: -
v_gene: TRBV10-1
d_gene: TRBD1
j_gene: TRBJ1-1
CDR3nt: TGCGCCAGCAGTGAGTCGGGGACAGGGTACACTGAAGCTTTCTTT
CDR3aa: CASSESGTGYTEAFF

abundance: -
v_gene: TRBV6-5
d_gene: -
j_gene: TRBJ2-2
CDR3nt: TGTGCCAGCAGAATAGCGACGAACACCGGGGAGCTGTTTTTT
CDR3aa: CASRIATNTGELFF

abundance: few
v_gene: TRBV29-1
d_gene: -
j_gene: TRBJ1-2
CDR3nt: TGCAGCGTAGCCAGACAGAGGAATGGCTACACCTTC
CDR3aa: CSVARQRNGYTF

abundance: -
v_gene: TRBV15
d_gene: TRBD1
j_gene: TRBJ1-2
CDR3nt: TGTGCCACCAGCAGACCGGACAGGGCCGGGTTCCATGGCTACACCTTC
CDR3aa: CATSRPDRAGFHGYTF

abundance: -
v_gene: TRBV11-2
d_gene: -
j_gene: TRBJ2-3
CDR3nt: TGTGCCAGCAGCTTCACGCGGGATGATACGCAGTATTTT
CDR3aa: CASSFTRDDTQYF

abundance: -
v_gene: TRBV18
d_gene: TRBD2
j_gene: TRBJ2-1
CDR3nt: TGTGCCAGCTCACCTCCAATAGCGGGGGCCTCCTACAATGAGCAGTTCTTC
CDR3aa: CASSPPIAGASYNEQFF

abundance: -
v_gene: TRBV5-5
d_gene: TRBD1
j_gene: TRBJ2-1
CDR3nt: TGTGCCAGCAGCCTAATACAGGGGGCGTGGGATGAGCAGTTCTTC
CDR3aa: CASSLIQGAWDEQFF

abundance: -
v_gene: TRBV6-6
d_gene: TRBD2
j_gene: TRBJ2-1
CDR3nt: TGTGCCAGCAGTCCACTATCTTCCGGGACTAGGAGGAACAATGAGCAGTTCTTC
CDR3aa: CASSPLSSGTRRNNEQFF

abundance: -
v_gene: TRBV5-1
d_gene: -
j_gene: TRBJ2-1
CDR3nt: TGCGCCAGCAGCCCACGGGTGCAAAACAATGAGCAGTTCTTC
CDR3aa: CASSPRVQNNEQFF

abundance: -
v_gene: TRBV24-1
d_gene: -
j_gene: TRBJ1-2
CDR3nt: TGTGCCACCAGTGATGGAGGCTATGGCTACACCTTC
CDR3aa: CATSDGGYGYTF

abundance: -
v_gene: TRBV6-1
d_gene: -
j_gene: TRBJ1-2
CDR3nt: TGTGCCAGCAGTGAATTGGCGGGAGTGATGGGCGGCTACACCTTC
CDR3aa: CASSELAGVMGGYTF

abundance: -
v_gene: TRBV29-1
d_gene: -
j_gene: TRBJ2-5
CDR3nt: TGCAGCGCCGAGGGCAGGGGGGTCGAGACCCAGTACTTC
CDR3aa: CSAEGRGVETQYF

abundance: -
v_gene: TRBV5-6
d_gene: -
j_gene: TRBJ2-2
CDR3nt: TGTGCCAGCAGCTTGGGTGGACAGGGCGGGAGCACCGGGGAGCTGTTTTTT
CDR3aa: CASSLGGQGGSTGELFF

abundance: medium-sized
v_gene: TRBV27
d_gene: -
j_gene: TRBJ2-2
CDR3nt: TGTGCCAGCAGCTGGTCGCGGACCGGGGAGCTGTTTTTT
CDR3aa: CASSWSRTGELFF

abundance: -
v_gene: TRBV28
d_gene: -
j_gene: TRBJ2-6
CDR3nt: TGTGCCAGCAGTCCCCCAAGCGCTGGGGCCAACGTCCTGACTTTC
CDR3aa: CASSPPSAGANVLTF

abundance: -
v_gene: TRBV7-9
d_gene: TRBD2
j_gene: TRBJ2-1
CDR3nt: TGTGCCAGCAGCTTCTCGTCGAATCGAGCGGGGGGCTCGGGCGAGCAGTTCTTC
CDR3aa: CASSFSSNRAGGSGEQFF

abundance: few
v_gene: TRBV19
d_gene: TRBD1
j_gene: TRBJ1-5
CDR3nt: TGTGCCAGTAGTATTAACAGACAGGGGCCCCAGCATTTT
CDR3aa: CASSINRQGPQHF